The source of this TCR beta chain is a study of identical twins. Germline CDR1 reads SQVTM; CDR2 reads ANQGSEA. This CDR3 has 15 residues. Trimming took off 5 bases at V and 9 bases at J, with 23 bases between the two ends. TCRdb re-derived calls from the 5' RACE reads in MiXCR, one entry per CDR3 protein. The sample lists about 1.7 million distinct CDR3 sequences, about 32% occurring once. All donors were healthy, and all were Caucasian. Many counts were recorded for this clonotype. This sequence was found in a newborn girl in good health. Material: cord blood. This rearrangement joins TRBV29-1 to TRBJ2-1; D might be TRBD2 (6 bases). The CDR3 sequence is CSVCRPYLGLSEQFF. Written as DNA, the CDR3 is TGCAGCGTTTGTCGCCCCTATTTAGGACTAAGTGAGCAGTTCTTC.